This is a list of T cell receptor beta chains from one sample in a study of T cell responses to AZD1222 COVID-19 vaccine. TCRdb's table, derived via immunoSEQ multiplex PCR, lists solely in-frame clones and lacks some. Of tens of thousands of clones in the sample, about 72% were seen once. The sequences come from peripheral blood, collected on day 0 of AZD1222 vaccination. These receptors were obtained from an adult in good health. Both conserved end residues are part of each CDR3. A D gene is named only where the DNA matches it firmly. Only some rows state a clone size, as once, few, many or a class for expanded clones.

TRBJ1-5,NA,TRBV19,TRBD1,CASSNSGQGVSNQPQHF,TGTGCCAGTAGTAACTCGGGACAGGGGGTGAGCAATCAGCCCCAGCATTTT
TRBJ2-3,NA,TRBV5-1,TRBD2,CASSLGTSGRMDTQYF,TGCGCCAGCAGCTTGGGGACTAGCGGGAGGATGGATACGCAGTATTTT
TRBJ2-2,NA,TRBV18,TRBD1,CASSPPSQGAHSGELFF,TGTGCCAGCTCACCACCCTCCCAGGGGGCGCACAGCGGGGAGCTGTTTTTT
TRBJ2-5,NA,TRBV9,NA,CASSWSSHGQETQYF,TGTGCCAGCAGCTGGTCTAGCCACGGTCAAGAGACCCAGTACTTC
TRBJ2-6,NA,TRBV6-5,NA,CASSYGPGANVLTF,TGTGCCAGCAGTTACGGGCCTGGGGCCAACGTCCTGACTTTC
TRBJ2-2,NA,TRBV28,TRBD1,CASSLGQGEGGELFF,TGTGCCAGCAGTTTAGGACAGGGAGAAGGCGGGGAGCTGTTTTTT
TRBJ1-5,NA,TRBV2,NA,CASSDSENQPQHF,TGTGCCAGCAGTGACAGCGAAAATCAGCCCCAGCATTTT
TRBJ2-7,NA,TRBV10-3,TRBD1,CAISDHPWTGVYEQYF,TGTGCCATCAGTGATCACCCATGGACAGGAGTCTACGAGCAGTACTTC
TRBJ2-6,few,TRBV19,NA,CASSGSPKTNVLTF,TGTGCCAGTAGTGGCAGTCCAAAGACCAACGTCCTGACTTTC
TRBJ1-5,medium-sized,TRBV2,TRBD1,CASRDGTGGFQPQHF,TGTGCCAGCAGGGACGGGACAGGGGGCTTTCAGCCCCAGCATTTT